This T cell receptor (beta chain) was profiled in a study of CD8 T cells in ankylosing spondylitis. The CDR3 consists of 12 residues. Trimming pared 2 bases from V and 3 bases from J, leaving 4 bases between. From germline, CDR1 is SNHLY and CDR2 FYNNEI. Libraries for TCR beta were made by quantitative 5'-RACE with molecular barcodes. TCRdb reanalysed the 5' RACE reads using MiXCR and keeps one entry per CDR3 protein. The data hold under 300,000 distinct CDR3 sequences, with less than 10% observed a single time. Study observations and caveats: A number of the motif variants had already been described in reactive arthritis synovial fluid and blood. Disease-linked clones reportedly showed significant enrichment in matched ankylosing spondylitis synovial fluid.

This clonotype was counted a few times. What it recognizes is unknown. The chain has TRBV2 and TRBJ2-5, with D uncertain. The sample was blood, either unsorted or a sorted T cell fraction (not recorded which). The receptor's source is a male donor with ankylosing spondylitis or in good health (not recorded which). CDR3 region: CASSEKEETQYF. In DNA form, the CDR3 reads TGTGCCAGCAGTGAAAAAGAAGAGACCCAGTACTTC.